This entry lists 2 T cell receptor beta chains sequenced from one sample in a study of T cells in Graves' hyperthyroidism and ophthalmopathy. RNA transcripts were the template for amplifying TCR beta CDR3 regions. HTBI primers were used for first-round RT-PCR of the TCR CDR3. From the multiplex PCR reads, TCRdb called clonotypes with MiXCR, one entry per CDR3 protein. The sample includes roughly 500,000 distinct CDR3 sequences, just over 45% of them seen just once. The specimen sequenced was peripheral blood or thyroid tissue (not recorded which). These receptors all stem from an adult woman with Graves' disease, either hyperthyroidism or ophthalmopathy (not recorded which).

Only one count was recorded for this clonotype. The chain joins TRBV10-3 to TRBJ1-1; D is possibly TRBD1 (5 bases). CDR3 length equals 15 residues. CDR1 ENHRY and CDR2 SYGVKD come from the germline V gene. Trimming cost V 4 bases and J 0 bases, with 12 bases left between them. The CDR3 nucleotides read TGTGCCATCAGTGGGGGGGGAGCTATGAACACTGAAGCTTTCTTT. It is translated as CAISGGGAMNTEAFF.

Details on this clonotype: At one end, the junction sequence differs from germline, possibly due to a read error. The chain carries TRBV9 and TRBJ1-3; D ambiguous. CDR1 is SGDLS and CDR2 is YYNGEE in the germline V gene. The CDR3 runs to 14 residues. CDR3 sequence (DNA): TGTGCCAGCAGTTACGGGTCCCCTGGAGACACCATATATTTT. This encodes CASSYGSPGDTIYF.